Listed below are T cell receptor beta chains from one sample, sequenced in a study of PD-L1 blockade in urothelial cancer. Profiled with immunoSEQ multiplex PCR; TCRdb holds only in-frame clones, not every one. The sample shows more than 95,000 clones, more than 70% of them seen only once. The sequenced sample was PBMCs, obtained around atezolizumab (anti-PD-L1) treatment. The receptor set was obtained from a man aged 50 to 60 with urothelial cancer. Each CDR3 is given with its conserved first and last residue.

V,J,CDR3
TRBV5-1,TRBJ1-4,CASTRGTEREKLFF
TRBV6-4,TRBJ2-7,CASSGSRVGTPSRPYEQYF
TRBV9,TRBJ1-2,CASNQGRNYGYTF
TRBV5-1,TRBJ2-5,CASSAGGQETQYF
TRBV5-1,TRBJ1-6,CASSRDRQGEASPLHF
TRBV29-1,TRBJ1-1,CSVVLRPNTEAFF
TRBV4-1,TRBJ2-6,CASSQAGSGANVLTF
TRBV4-1,TRBJ2-7,CASSPERGDYYEQYF
TRBV19,TRBJ2-5,CASSISRAETQYF
TRBV9,TRBJ2-7,CASSTQGGFSYEQYF
TRBV19,TRBJ1-1,CASSTKYRGTGPNTEAFF
TRBV7-2,TRBJ2-7,CASSLTSLWEQYF
TRBV4-1,TRBJ2-1,CASSSGLAGLNEQFF
TRBV5-1,TRBJ1-1,CASKGQLNTEAFF
TRBV5-1,TRBJ2-2,CASSLASGRNTGELFF
TRBV5-1,TRBJ2-2,CASSASTGNTGELFF
TRBV19,TRBJ2-5,CASSSRTTGRETQYF
TRBV14,TRBJ2-5,CASSQKRGLIQETQYF
TRBV7-2,TRBJ1-5,CASSYNSQGYGNQPQHF
TRBV2,TRBJ2-7,CASMGGTYEQYF
TRBV4-1,TRBJ2-2,CASSQDQSGTGELFF
TRBV6-4,TRBJ2-1,CASSATSGSPEQFF
TRBV18,TRBJ1-6,CASSQTGTGEFSPLHF
TRBV28,TRBJ2-5,CASSEENQETQYF
TRBV6-5,TRBJ1-1,CASVPRRGNTEAFF
TRBV19,TRBJ2-5,CASSIGKTSLETQYF
TRBV2,TRBJ1-1,CASIRPGGRGNTEAFF
TRBV11-2,TRBJ2-7,CASSLVVSGTGEQYF
TRBV9,TRBJ1-1,CASSVGTGVAFF
TRBV11-3,-,CASSLGGGEQYF
TRBV5-1,TRBJ2-7,CASSLWDRGVNEQYF
TRBV30,TRBJ1-2,CAWSVTGSYGYTF
TRBV7-3,TRBJ2-3,CASSLESAGGGSAQYF
TRBV5-6,TRBJ1-1,CASRDDRLTEAFF
TRBV7-9,TRBJ2-1,CASSMSGGGSYNEQFF
TRBV9,TRBJ2-5,CASSAHKLQETQYF
TRBV9,TRBJ1-1,CASSYQGNTEAFF
TRBV5-1,TRBJ2-2,CASSSQGYGELFF
TRBV7-9,TRBJ1-1,CASSLGGTLNTEAFF
TRBV6-1,TRBJ2-2,CASSEISGRTGELFF
TRBV4-2,TRBJ2-3,CASSQARELGGDTQYF
TRBV19,TRBJ1-1,CASGRDIRTEAFF
TRBV2,TRBJ1-4,CASMSLGTTNEKLFF
TRBV7-6,TRBJ1-3,CASSLARDSGNTIYF
TRBV5-6,TRBJ2-3,CASSWGDFFTDTQYF
TRBV28,TRBJ1-4,CASSLPGSNEKLFF
TRBV7-9,TRBJ2-3,CASSLDTGGTDTQYF
TRBV5-1,TRBJ2-7,CASSLEASGRDEQYF
TRBV5-6,TRBJ2-3,CASSPGLAGGGDTQYF
TRBV30,TRBJ1-6,CAWSVQGANSPLHF
TRBV28,TRBJ1-2,CASSSNRDRAYGYTF
TRBV14,TRBJ2-7,CASSQDPGGRLQYF
TRBV5-8,TRBJ1-5,CASTGGGLSNQPQHF
TRBV6-5,TRBJ2-5,CASSYSEGQGSETQYF
TRBV5-1,TRBJ2-1,CASSLGGVYSYNEQFF
TRBV5-1,TRBJ2-7,CASSIGPHRAGEQYF
TRBV30,TRBJ2-5,CAWRRGETQYF
TRBV11-2,TRBJ1-1,CASSLSKNTEAFF
TRBV9,TRBJ2-7,CASSPQAGGPYEQYF
TRBV4-2,TRBJ1-1,CASSSKPTGGAGNTEAFF